A selection of T cell receptor beta chains follows, all from one sample in a study of chemoradiotherapy in HPV16-positive cancers. The data were produced by immunoSEQ multiplex PCR, yet TCRdb's version contains in-frame clones alone and is incomplete. Here the sample spans 1,500 to 2,000 clones, around nine tenths being singletons. The material was tumor tissue, obtained from a patient who underwent chemoradiotherapy. Source of these receptors: a human donor with HPV-associated anogenital cancer. CDR3s include the opening cysteine and the closing phenylalanine or tryptophan. Each record gives: J gene, clone size, V gene, D gene, CDR3 protein, CDR3 DNA. The D gene is left open where the match is weak. Size values are once, few and many counts, or a class for expanded clones, and some rows have none.

>TRBJ1-4|.|TRBV6-1|TRBD1
CATGDLQGTNEKLFF
TGTGCCACTGGCGACTTACAGGGGACTAATGAAAAACTGTTTTTT
>TRBJ1-1|.|TRBV11-3|.
CASSLRGMNTEAFF
TGTGCCAGCAGCTTAAGGGGCATGAACACTGAAGCTTTCTTT
>TRBJ2-1|.|TRBV11-3|TRBD2
CASGDSGWSSYNEQFF
TGTGCCAGCGGGGATAGCGGGTGGAGCTCCTACAATGAGCAGTTCTTC
>TRBJ2-1|.|TRBV10-3|.
CAISEGPNEQFF
TGTGCCATCAGTGAAGGCCCCAATGAGCAGTTCTTC
>TRBJ1-2|once|TRBV5-1|TRBD1
CASSLVATGNGYTF
TGCGCCAGCAGCTTGGTAGCGACAGGGAATGGCTACACCTTC
>TRBJ2-7|few|TRBV7-9|.
CASGPGRIPYEQYF
TGTGCCAGCGGGCCGGGGAGGATCCCCTACGAGCAGTACTTC
>TRBJ1-2|once|TRBV4-3|.
CASSQDRGGQGFYGYTF
TGCGCCAGCAGCCAAGATAGAGGGGGACAAGGTTTCTATGGCTACACCTTC
>TRBJ2-3|.|TRBV9|TRBD1
CASSLTGVTDTQYF
TGTGCCAGCAGCTTGACAGGGGTGACAGATACGCAGTATTTT
>TRBJ2-1|.|TRBV2|TRBD2
CASSDPPSGRPLDEQFF
TGTGCCAGCAGTGACCCACCTAGCGGGAGGCCTTTGGATGAGCAGTTCTTC
>TRBJ2-7|.|TRBV10-2|.
CASSEVPGMSYEQYF
TGCGCCAGCAGTGAGGTTCCCGGGATGAGTTACGAGCAGTACTTC